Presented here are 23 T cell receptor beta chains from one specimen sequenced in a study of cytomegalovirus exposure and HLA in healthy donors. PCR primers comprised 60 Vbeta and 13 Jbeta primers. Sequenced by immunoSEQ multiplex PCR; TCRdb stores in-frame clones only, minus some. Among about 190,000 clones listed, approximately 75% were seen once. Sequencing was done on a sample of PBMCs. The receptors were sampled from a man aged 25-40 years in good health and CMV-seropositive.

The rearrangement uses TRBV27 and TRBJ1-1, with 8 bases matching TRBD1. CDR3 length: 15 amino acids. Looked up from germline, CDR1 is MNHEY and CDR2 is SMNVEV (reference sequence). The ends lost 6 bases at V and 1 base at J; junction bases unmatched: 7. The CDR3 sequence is CASRTTGQANTEAFF. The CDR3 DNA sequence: TGTGCCAGCAGGACTACGGGACAGGCGAACACTGAAGCTTTCTTT.

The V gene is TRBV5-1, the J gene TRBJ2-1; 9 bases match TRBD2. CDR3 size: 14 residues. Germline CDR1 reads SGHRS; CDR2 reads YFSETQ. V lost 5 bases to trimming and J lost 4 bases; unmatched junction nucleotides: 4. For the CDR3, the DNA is TGCGCCAGCAGGACTAGCGGAACGTACAATGAGCAGTTCTTC. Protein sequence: CASRTSGTYNEQFF.

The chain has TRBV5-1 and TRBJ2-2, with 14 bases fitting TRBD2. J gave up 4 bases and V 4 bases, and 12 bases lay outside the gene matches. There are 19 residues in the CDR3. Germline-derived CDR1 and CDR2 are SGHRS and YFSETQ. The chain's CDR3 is CASSTGTSGSMMSTGELFF. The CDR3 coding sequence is TGCGCCAGCAGCACCGGGACTAGCGGGAGTATGATGAGCACCGGGGAGCTGTTTTTT.

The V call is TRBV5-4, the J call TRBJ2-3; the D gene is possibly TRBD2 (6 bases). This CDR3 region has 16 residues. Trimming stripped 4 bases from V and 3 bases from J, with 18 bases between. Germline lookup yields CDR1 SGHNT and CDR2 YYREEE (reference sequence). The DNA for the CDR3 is TGTGCCAGCAGCCTTGGGGGGAGGCGTGAGACAGATACGCAGTATTTT. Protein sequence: CASSLGGRRETDTQYF. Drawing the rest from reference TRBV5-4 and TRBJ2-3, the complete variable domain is ETGVTQSPTHLIKTRGQQVTLRCSSQSGHNTVSWYQQALGQGPQFIFQYYREEENGRGNFPPRFSGLQFPNYSSELNVNALELDDSALYLCASSLGGRRETDTQYFGPGTRLTVL.

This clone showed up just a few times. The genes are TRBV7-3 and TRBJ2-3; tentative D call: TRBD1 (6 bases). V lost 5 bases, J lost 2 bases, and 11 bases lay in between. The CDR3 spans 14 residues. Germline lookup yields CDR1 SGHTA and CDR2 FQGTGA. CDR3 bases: TGTGCCAGCAGCCTCCTGGGGGCCACAGATACGCAGTATTTT. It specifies CASSLLGATDTQYF.

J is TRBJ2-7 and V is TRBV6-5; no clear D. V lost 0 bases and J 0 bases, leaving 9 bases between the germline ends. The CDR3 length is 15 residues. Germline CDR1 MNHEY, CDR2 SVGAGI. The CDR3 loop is CASSYSTASSYEQYF. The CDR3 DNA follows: TGTGCCAGCAGTTACTCGACCGCTAGCTCCTACGAGCAGTACTTC.

The CDR3 region is CASSDAPGGTGELFF. As DNA, the CDR3 is TGTGCCAGCAGTGACGCCCCAGGGGGCACCGGGGAGCTGTTTTTT. J is TRBJ2-2 and V is TRBV2; 7 bases are a match to TRBD1. V gave up 3 bases and J gave up 4 bases; unmatched junction bases: 5. This CDR3 has 15 amino acids. Germline V gives CDR1 SNHLY, CDR2 FYNNEI.

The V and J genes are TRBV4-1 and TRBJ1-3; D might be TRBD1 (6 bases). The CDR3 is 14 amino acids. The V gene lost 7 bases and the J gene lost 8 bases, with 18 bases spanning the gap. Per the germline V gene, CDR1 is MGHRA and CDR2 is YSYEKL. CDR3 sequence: CASTPRTGKDTIYF. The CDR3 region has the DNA TGCGCCAGCACCCCTAGAACAGGGAAGGACACCATATATTTT.

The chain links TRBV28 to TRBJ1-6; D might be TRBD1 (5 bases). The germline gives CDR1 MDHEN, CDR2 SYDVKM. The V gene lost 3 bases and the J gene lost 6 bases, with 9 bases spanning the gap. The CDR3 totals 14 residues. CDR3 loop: CASSFRQLNSPLHF. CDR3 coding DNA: TGTGCCAGCAGTTTTAGACAGCTTAATTCACCCCTCCACTTT. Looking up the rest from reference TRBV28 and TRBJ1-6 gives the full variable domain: DVKVTQSSRYLVKRTGEKVFLECVQDMDHENMFWYRQDPGLGLRLIYFSYDVKMKEKGDIPEGYSVSREKKERFSLILESASTNQTSMYLCASSFRQLNSPLHFGNGTRLTVT.

CDR3 in DNA: TGTGCCAGCAGTTTCGACGCTAGATGGCAAGAGACCCAGTACTTC. Translated: CASSFDARWQETQYF. The rearrangement joins TRBV6-6 to TRBJ2-5; no firm D call. V shed 4 bases and J shed 2 bases, with 14 bases lying between them. Germline lookup yields CDR1 MNHNY and CDR2 SVGAGI (reference sequence). The CDR3 extends over 15 amino acids.

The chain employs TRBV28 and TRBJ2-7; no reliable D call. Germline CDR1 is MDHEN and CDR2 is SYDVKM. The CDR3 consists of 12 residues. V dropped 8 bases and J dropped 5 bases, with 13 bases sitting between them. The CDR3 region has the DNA TGTGCCAGCCTTGCAAGTAGCAACGAGCAGTACTTC. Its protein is CASLASSNEQYF. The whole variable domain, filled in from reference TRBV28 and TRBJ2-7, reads DVKVTQSSRYLVKRTGEKVFLECVQDMDHENMFWYRQDPGLGLRLIYFSYDVKMKEKGDIPEGYSVSREKKERFSLILESASTNQTSMYLCASLASSNEQYFGPGTRLTVT.

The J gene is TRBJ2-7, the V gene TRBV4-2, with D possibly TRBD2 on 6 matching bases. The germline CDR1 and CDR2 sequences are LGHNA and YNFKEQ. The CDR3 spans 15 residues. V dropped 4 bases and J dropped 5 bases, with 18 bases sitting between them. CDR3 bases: TGTGCCAGCAGCCGCTTTGAGGCTAGCGAAAACGAGCAGTACTTC. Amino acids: CASSRFEASENEQYF.

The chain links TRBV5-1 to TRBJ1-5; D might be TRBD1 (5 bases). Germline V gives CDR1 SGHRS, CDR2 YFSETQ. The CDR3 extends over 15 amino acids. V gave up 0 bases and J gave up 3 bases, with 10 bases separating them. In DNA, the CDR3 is TGCGCCAGCAGCTTGGGTGACAGCTACAATCAGCCCCAGCATTTT. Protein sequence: CASSLGDSYNQPQHF.

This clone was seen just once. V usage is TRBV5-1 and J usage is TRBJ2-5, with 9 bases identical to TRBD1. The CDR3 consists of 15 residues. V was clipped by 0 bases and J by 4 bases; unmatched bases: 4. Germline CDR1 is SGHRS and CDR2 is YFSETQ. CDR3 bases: TGCGCCAGCAGCTTGGAGGGGACAGGGAGAGAGACCCAGTACTTC. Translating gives CASSLEGTGRETQYF.

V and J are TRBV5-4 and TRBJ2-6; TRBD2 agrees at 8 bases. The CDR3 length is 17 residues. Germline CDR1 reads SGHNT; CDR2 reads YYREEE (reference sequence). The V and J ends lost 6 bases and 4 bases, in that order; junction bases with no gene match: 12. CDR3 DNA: TGTGCCAGCAAAGGAGGGAAACTAGCGGCCGGGGCCAACGTCCTGACTTTC. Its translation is CASKGGKLAAGANVLTF.

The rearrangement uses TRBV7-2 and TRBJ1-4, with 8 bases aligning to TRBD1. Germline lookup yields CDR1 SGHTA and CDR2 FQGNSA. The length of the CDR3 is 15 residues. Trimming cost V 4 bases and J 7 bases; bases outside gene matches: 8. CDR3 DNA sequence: TGTGCCAGCAGCTCAGCGACAGGGGAGGGTGAAAAACTGTTTTTT. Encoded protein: CASSSATGEGEKLFF.

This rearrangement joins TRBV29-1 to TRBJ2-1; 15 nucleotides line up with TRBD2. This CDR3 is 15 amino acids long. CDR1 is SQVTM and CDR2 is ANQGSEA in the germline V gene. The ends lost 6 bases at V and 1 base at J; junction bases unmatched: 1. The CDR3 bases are TGCAGCGTCGGGACTAGCGGGAGGTCCTACAATGAGCAGTTCTTC. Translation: CSVGTSGRSYNEQFF.

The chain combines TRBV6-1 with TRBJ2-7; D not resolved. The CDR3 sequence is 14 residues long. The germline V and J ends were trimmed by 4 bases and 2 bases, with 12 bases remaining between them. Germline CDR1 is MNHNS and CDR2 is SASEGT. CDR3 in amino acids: CASSVVPNTYEQYF. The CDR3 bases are TGTGCCAGCAGTGTGGTACCGAACACCTACGAGCAGTACTTC.

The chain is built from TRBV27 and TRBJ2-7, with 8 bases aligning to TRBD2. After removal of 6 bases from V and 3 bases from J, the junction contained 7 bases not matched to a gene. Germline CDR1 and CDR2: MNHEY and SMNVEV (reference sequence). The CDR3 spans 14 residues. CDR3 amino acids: CASRPGLELYEQYF. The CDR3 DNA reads TGTGCCAGCAGGCCGGGACTAGAACTCTACGAGCAGTACTTC.

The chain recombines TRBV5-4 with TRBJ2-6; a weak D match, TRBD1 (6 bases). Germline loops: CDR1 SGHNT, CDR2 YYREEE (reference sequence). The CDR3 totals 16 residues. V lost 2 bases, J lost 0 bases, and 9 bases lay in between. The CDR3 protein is CASSLGGRSGANVLTF. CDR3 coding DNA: TGTGCCAGCAGCTTAGGGGGACGCTCTGGGGCCAACGTCCTGACTTTC.

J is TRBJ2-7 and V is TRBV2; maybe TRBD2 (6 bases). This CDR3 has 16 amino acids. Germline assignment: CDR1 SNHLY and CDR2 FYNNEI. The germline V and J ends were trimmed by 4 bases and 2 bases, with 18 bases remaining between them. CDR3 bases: TGTGCCAGCAGTGGGACCCCGGGGACTCTTACCTACGAGCAGTACTTC. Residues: CASSGTPGTLTYEQYF.

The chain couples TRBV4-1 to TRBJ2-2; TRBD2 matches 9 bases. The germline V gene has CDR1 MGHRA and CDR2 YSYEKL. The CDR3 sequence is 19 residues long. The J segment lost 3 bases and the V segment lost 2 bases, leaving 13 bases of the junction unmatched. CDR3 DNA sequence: TGCGCCAGCAGCCAACGACGGCTAGCGGGGCCGCGCGACACCGGGGAGCTGTTTTTT. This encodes CASSQRRLAGPRDTGELFF.

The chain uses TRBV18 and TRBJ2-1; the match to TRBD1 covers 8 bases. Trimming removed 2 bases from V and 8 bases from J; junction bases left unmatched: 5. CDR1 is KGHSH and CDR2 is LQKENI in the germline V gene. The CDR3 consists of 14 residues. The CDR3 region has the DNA TGTGCCAGCTCACCAACAGGGGGTAACTATGAGCAGTTCTTC. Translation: CASSPTGGNYEQFF.